Listed here are 10 T cell receptor beta chains from one sample, sequenced in a study of T cells in Graves' hyperthyroidism and ophthalmopathy. Researchers took RNA transcripts and amplified the TCR beta CDR3 regions from them. The TCR CDR3 was amplified in a first-round RT-PCR using the HTBI primer set. TCRdb reanalysed the multiplex PCR reads using MiXCR and keeps one entry per CDR3 protein. The sample contains approximately 480,000 distinct CDR3 sequences, about a fifth of which appear only once. The sequenced sample was blood. These receptors originate from a man between 18 and 35 years old with Graves' hyperthyroidism.

J is TRBJ2-5 and V is TRBV18, with 7 bases fitting TRBD1. CDR1 is KGHSH, CDR2 LQKENI, per germline. V was clipped by 6 bases and J by 3 bases; unmatched bases: 4. The CDR3 has 13 residues. The CDR3 nucleotides are TGTGCCAGCTCCTCAGACAGGGAAGAGACCCAGTACTTC. Protein: CASSSDREETQYF.

In regard to this clonotype: Just one base apart from a much larger clone, this may be a read error. V and J are TRBV20-1 and TRBJ1-1; possible D gene TRBD1, 5 bases. The CDR3 consists of 15 residues. V lost 5 bases to trimming and J lost 5 bases, with 21 bases between them. The germline V gene has CDR1 DFQATT and CDR2 SNEGSKA (reference sequence). CDR3 sequence (DNA): TGCAGTGCTGAGTCCCGGGACGGGACGGGGACTGAAGCTTTCTTT. Translation gives CSAESRDGTGTEAFF.

This clonotype showed up many times. The rearrangement links TRBV7-2 to TRBJ1-2; D remains ambiguous. Between the trimmed V and J ends, which lost 1 base and 4 bases, there was a span of 13 bases. The CDR3 loop spans 15 amino acids. The germline V gene has CDR1 SGHTA and CDR2 FQGNSA. As DNA, the CDR3 is TGTGCCAGCAGCTTAGTGTCCGGTAGTGGCTATGGCTACACCTTC. Translation: CASSLVSGSGYGYTF.

This clonotype was seen many times. CDR3 bases: TGCGCCAGCAGTACGTTGGGGTCTGGCTACACCTTC. It translates to CASSTLGSGYTF. The rearrangement joins TRBV4-1 to TRBJ1-2, with D unclear. Germline values: CDR1 MGHRA, CDR2 YSYEKL. CDR3 length: 12 amino acids. Trimming shortened V by 6 bases and J by 7 bases, and 12 bases separated the two germline ends.

This clonotype was detected ten times or more. The V and J genes are TRBV20-1 and TRBJ1-2; D remains unclear. The germline V gene encodes CDR1 DFQATT and CDR2 SNEGSKA (reference sequence). CDR3 size: 12 residues. V lost 6 bases to trimming and J lost 4 bases, with 12 bases between them. CDR3 amino acids: CSALDLGYGYTF. The DNA for the CDR3 is TGCAGTGCCCTAGATCTCGGCTATGGCTACACCTTC.

This clonotype was picked up many times. The chain employs TRBV14 and TRBJ2-7, with D uncertain. V was pared by 10 bases and J by 8 bases, with 12 bases between. Germline CDR1 reads SGHDN; CDR2 reads FVKESK. This CDR3 is built from 10 residues. CDR3 loop: CANDNGKQYF. The CDR3 DNA reads as TGTGCCAACGACAATGGGAAGCAGTACTTC.

This clonotype occurred many times. V is TRBV7-2 and J is TRBJ2-7; 8 nucleotides line up with TRBD1. Germline trimming cut 5 bases from V and 4 bases from J; bases unmatched to any gene: 7. This CDR3 has 14 residues. The germline V gene encodes CDR1 SGHTA and CDR2 FQGNSA. The CDR3: CASSAPGQAYEQYF. The CDR3 coding sequence is TGTGCCAGCAGCGCTCCGGGACAGGCTTACGAGCAGTACTTC.

The rearrangement uses TRBV7-8 and TRBJ1-2; D gene uncertain. The CDR3 is made up of 13 amino acids. Trimming cost V 5 bases and J 3 bases, with 10 bases left between them. CDR1 and CDR2 from the germline V gene are SGHVS and FQNEAQ. The CDR3 spells CASSAASDYGYTF. Here the CDR3 DNA reads TGTGCCAGCAGCGCAGCCTCCGACTATGGCTACACCTTC.

Ten or more counts support this clonotype. V gene TRBV27 combines with J gene TRBJ1-1; D not resolved. Per germline, CDR1 MNHEY and CDR2 SMNVEV (reference sequence). V was shortened by 7 bases and J by 3 bases, with 12 bases between the two germline ends. The CDR3 covers 13 residues. The CDR3 region is CASIGLGYTEAFF. The CDR3 DNA reads TGTGCCAGCATCGGACTCGGGTACACTGAAGCTTTCTTT.

This clonotype was counted many times. This sequence joins TRBV2 and TRBJ2-7; the D gene could be TRBD1 or TRBD2 (7 bases each). Trimming stripped 3 bases from V and 9 bases from J, with 21 bases between. This CDR3 has 15 amino acids. Germline V lookup: CDR1 SNHLY, CDR2 FYNNEI. The CDR3: CASSERQGGTRAQYF. The CDR3 DNA follows: TGTGCCAGCAGTGAGAGACAGGGAGGGACAAGGGCGCAGTACTTC. Full variable domain (rest looked up from reference TRBV2 and TRBJ2-7): EPEVTQTPSHQVTQMGQEVILRCVPISNHLYFYWYRQILGQKVEFLVSFYNNEISEKSEIFDDQFSVERPDGSNFTLKIRSTKLEDSAMYFCASSERQGGTRAQYFGPGTRLTVT.